These 22 T cell receptor beta chains originate from one sample sequenced in a study. Produced via immunoSEQ multiplex PCR; TCRdb's table is partial and in-frame only. The sample lists about 68,000 clones; approximately 92% were seen once. The sequenced sample was PBMCs. These receptor sequences come from a man aged 40-49 years with rheumatoid arthritis.

The DNA of the CDR3 is TGTGCCAGCAGAAAAACAGGGGTCAATCAGCCCCAGCATTTT. Its translation is CASRKTGVNQPQHF. J is TRBJ1-5 and V is TRBV27, with TRBD1 identical over 7 bases. The CDR3 extends over 14 amino acids. J was trimmed by 3 bases and V by 6 bases; bases with no gene match: 5. CDR1 and CDR2 from the germline V gene are MNHEY and SMNVEV (reference sequence).

This clone is a singleton in its sample. V is TRBV4-1 and J is TRBJ2-7; 7 nucleotides match TRBD2. Looked up from germline, CDR1 is MGHRA and CDR2 is YSYEKL. The CDR3 runs 16 residues. V dropped 1 base and J dropped 5; count of bases not matched to a gene: 11. In nucleotides, the CDR3 is TGCGCCAGCAGCCAAGGATTTAGGGAGGGCCTCGACGAGCAGTACTTC. Its translation: CASSQGFREGLDEQYF.

V usage is TRBV4-1 and J usage is TRBJ2-7; TRBD1 agrees at 7 bases. With 0 bases clipped from V and 3 bases from J, the junction kept 8 bases outside the gene matches. Looked up from germline, CDR1 is MGHRA and CDR2 is YSYEKL. The CDR3 length is 16 residues. In DNA form, the CDR3 reads TGCGCCAGCAGCCAAGATCGTCAGGGGGTGAGCTACGAGCAGTACTTC. This gives the protein CASSQDRQGVSYEQYF.

The rearrangement uses TRBV18 and TRBJ2-7, with TRBD2 matching over 12 bases. The CDR3 runs 16 residues. Germline values: CDR1 KGHSH, CDR2 LQKENI. The J segment lost 5 bases and the V segment lost 5 bases, leaving 10 bases of the junction unmatched. The CDR3 reads CASSRPTSGSLHEQYF. For the CDR3, the DNA is TGTGCCAGCTCAAGGCCGACTAGCGGGAGCCTCCACGAGCAGTACTTC.

The CDR3: CASSLSPPKTQYF. The CDR3 nucleotides read TGTGCCAGCAGCTTAAGCCCCCCGAAGACCCAGTACTTC. J is TRBJ2-5 and V is TRBV7-3; D is uncertain. V was trimmed by 1 base and J by 6 bases, leaving 9 bases between them. Germline V gene lookup returns CDR1 SGHTA and CDR2 FQGTGA. This CDR3 comprises 13 residues.

As regards this clone: One end of the junction fails to match germline, which may point to a read error. V usage is TRBV3-1 (or the pseudogene TRBV3-2) and J usage is TRBJ2-7, with 10 bases that match TRBD1. CDR1 is LGHDT and CDR2 is YNNKEL in the germline V gene (reference sequence). The CDR3 consists of 13 residues. The CDR3 loop is CASSQAPGTGAPF. CDR3 bases: TGTGCCAGCAGCCAAGCACCGGGGACAGGGGCCCCATTC.

The chain recombines TRBV30 with TRBJ1-5; D is unresolved. Germline V gene sequence: CDR1 GTSNPN, CDR2 SVGIG (reference sequence). The CDR3 is 15 amino acids. The V gene lost 5 bases and the J gene lost 3 bases, with 17 bases spanning the gap. The CDR3 reads CAWSLVGRNNQPQHF. The CDR3 nucleotides read TGTGCCTGGTCCCTAGTAGGGCGGAACAATCAGCCCCAGCATTTT.

This chain joins TRBV7-2 and TRBJ1-1, with D perhaps TRBD1 (6 bases). The V gene lost 5 bases and the J gene lost 0 bases, with 19 bases spanning the gap. The germline V gene encodes CDR1 SGHTA and CDR2 FQGNSA. This CDR3 has 17 amino acids. This chain's CDR3 is CASSTPPDRAMNTEAFF. Here the CDR3 DNA reads TGTGCCAGCAGCACTCCCCCGGACAGAGCTATGAACACTGAAGCTTTCTTT.

This chain uses TRBV18 with TRBJ1-1, with TRBD1 matching over 7 bases. From germline, CDR1 is KGHSH and CDR2 LQKENI. The junction had 4 bases not matched to a gene; V was cut back by 0 bases and J by 0 bases. The CDR3 extends over 16 amino acids. The CDR3 region has the DNA TGTGCCAGCTCACCACCGGGGGGACAGTTGAACACTGAAGCTTTCTTT. It codes for CASSPPGGQLNTEAFF.

The chain joins TRBV7-8 to TRBJ2-1, with D possibly being TRBD1 (5 bases). V lost 6 bases, J lost 5 bases, and 5 bases lay in between. This CDR3 has 11 amino acids. Germline V gene sequence: CDR1 SGHVS, CDR2 FQNEAQ. The CDR3 region is CASRTDNEQFF. DNA for the CDR3: TGTGCCAGCAGGACAGACAATGAGCAGTTCTTC.

The V gene is TRBV19, the J gene TRBJ1-1, with TRBD1 as a possible D gene (5 bases). Germline CDR1 reads LNHDA; CDR2 reads SQIVND (reference sequence). This CDR3 has 15 amino acids. V gave up 7 bases and J gave up 2 bases, with 17 bases separating them. The CDR3 protein is CASTLGGRGNTEAFF. The CDR3 bases are TGTGCCAGTACCCTGGGGGGACGGGGAAACACTGAAGCTTTCTTT.

J is TRBJ1-4 and V is TRBV9; 7 bases are a match to TRBD1. CDR1 and CDR2 from the germline V gene are SGDLS and YYNGEE. V was clipped by 6 bases and J by 8 bases; unmatched bases: 13. This CDR3 has 15 amino acids. CDR3 sequence (DNA): TGTGCCAGCACCCTCGACGACAGGGAGGGAGAAAAACTGTTTTTT. The encoded protein is CASTLDDREGEKLFF.

The chain has TRBV28 and TRBJ2-4; D is unclear. CDR1 and CDR2 from the germline V gene are MDHEN and SYDVKM. The CDR3 consists of 13 residues. V lost 4 bases, J lost 6 bases, and 10 bases lay in between. DNA of the CDR3: TGTGCCAGCAGTTCAACGGCCCCAAACATTCAGTACTTC. This encodes CASSSTAPNIQYF.

The rearrangement joins TRBV7-9 to TRBJ2-7; TRBD2 matches at 7 bases. The CDR3 consists of 14 residues. Germline trimming cut 2 bases from V and 7 bases from J; bases unmatched to any gene: 8. Germline CDR1 reads SEHNR; CDR2 reads FQNEAQ (reference sequence). CDR3 loop: CASSLYGRSGEQYF. In DNA, the CDR3 is TGTGCCAGCAGCTTATACGGGAGGAGTGGTGAGCAGTACTTC.

This clone was counted once. This rearrangement joins TRBV7-8 to TRBJ1-6; D ambiguous. This CDR3 is 12 amino acids long. Trimming stripped 5 bases from V and 9 bases from J, with 8 bases between. The V gene's germline CDR1 is SGHVS and CDR2 FQNEAQ. In DNA form, the CDR3 reads TGTGCCAGCAGCACCTTAAGTTCACCCCTCCACTTT. This gives the protein CASSTLSSPLHF.

The chain uses TRBV27 and TRBJ2-3; the match to TRBD2 covers 15 bases. The CDR3 totals 19 residues. Per the germline V gene, CDR1 is MNHEY and CDR2 is SMNVEV (reference sequence). J gave up 2 bases and V 6 bases, and 12 bases lay outside the gene matches. CDR3 coding DNA: TGTGCCAGCAGCCTCAAGGGGACTAGCGGGGGGAGAACCACAGATACGCAGTATTTT. Encoded protein: CASSLKGTSGGRTTDTQYF.

The CDR3 loop reads CASSILQGNTEAFF. The CDR3 DNA reads as TGCGCCAGCAGCATCCTACAGGGGAACACTGAAGCTTTCTTT. The V call is TRBV5-1, the J call TRBJ1-1; possibly TRBD1 for D (6 bases). In germline, CDR1 is SGHRS, CDR2 YFSETQ. The CDR3 is made up of 14 amino acids. The ends were cut back, 4 bases at V and 1 base at J, with 11 bases in the middle. The complete variable domain, with remaining parts taken from reference TRBV5-1 and TRBJ1-1, reads KAGVTQTPRYLIKTRGQQVTLSCSPISGHRSVSWYQQTPGQGLQFLFEYFSETQRNKGNFPGRFSGRQFSNSRSEMNVSTLELGDSALYLCASSILQGNTEAFFGQGTRLTVV.

The chain has TRBV19 and TRBJ1-3; no definite D call. This CDR3 is built from 15 residues. Germline CDR1 reads LNHDA; CDR2 reads SQIVND (reference sequence). V lost 3 bases, J lost 0 bases, and 9 bases lay in between. The CDR3 DNA reads TGTGCCAGTAGTATTGAAGTGTCCTCTGGAAACACCATATATTTT. This sequence encodes CASSIEVSSGNTIYF.

This chain joins TRBV25-1 and TRBJ2-2; D gene uncertain. The CDR3 consists of 16 residues. Per the germline V gene, CDR1 is MGHDK and CDR2 is SYGVNS. V shed 0 bases and J shed 5 bases, with 13 bases lying between them. CDR3 sequence: CASSEYITEETGELFF. In DNA, the CDR3 is TGTGCCAGCAGTGAATATATCACAGAAGAAACCGGGGAGCTGTTTTTT.

This clone was detected once. The chain uses TRBV24-1 and TRBJ1-5; D is perhaps TRBD1 (6 bases). Germline-derived CDR1 and CDR2 are KGHDR and SFDVKD. The CDR3 is made up of 14 amino acids. V gave up 4 bases and J gave up 5 bases, with 11 bases separating them. The CDR3 bases are TGTGCCACCAGTGAGGGGGGCCGGTATCAGCCCCAGCATTTT. As protein: CATSEGGRYQPQHF.

The CDR3 reads CASSYSRFIPDTQYF. CDR3 DNA: TGTGCCAGCAGTTACTCGCGGTTTATACCAGATACGCAGTATTTT. V usage is TRBV6-5 and J usage is TRBJ2-3; D gene ambiguous. V gave up 0 bases and J gave up 4 bases, with 11 bases separating them. The V gene's germline CDR1 is MNHEY and CDR2 SVGAGI. This CDR3 contains 15 residues.

The chain employs TRBV5-6 and TRBJ1-2; D is unresolved. There are 13 residues in the CDR3. V was pared by 0 bases and J by 6 bases, with 9 bases between. In germline, CDR1 is SGHDT, CDR2 YYEEEE. CDR3 region: CASSLGQTHGYTF. The CDR3 DNA reads TGTGCCAGCAGCTTGGGACAAACCCATGGCTACACCTTC. Full variable domain (outside the CDR3, taken from reference TRBV5-6 and TRBJ1-2): DAGVTQSPTHLIKTRGQQVTLRCSPKSGHDTVSWYQQALGQGPQFIFQYYEEEERQRGNFPDRFSGHQFPNYSSELNVNALLLGDSALYLCASSLGQTHGYTFGSGTRLTVV.